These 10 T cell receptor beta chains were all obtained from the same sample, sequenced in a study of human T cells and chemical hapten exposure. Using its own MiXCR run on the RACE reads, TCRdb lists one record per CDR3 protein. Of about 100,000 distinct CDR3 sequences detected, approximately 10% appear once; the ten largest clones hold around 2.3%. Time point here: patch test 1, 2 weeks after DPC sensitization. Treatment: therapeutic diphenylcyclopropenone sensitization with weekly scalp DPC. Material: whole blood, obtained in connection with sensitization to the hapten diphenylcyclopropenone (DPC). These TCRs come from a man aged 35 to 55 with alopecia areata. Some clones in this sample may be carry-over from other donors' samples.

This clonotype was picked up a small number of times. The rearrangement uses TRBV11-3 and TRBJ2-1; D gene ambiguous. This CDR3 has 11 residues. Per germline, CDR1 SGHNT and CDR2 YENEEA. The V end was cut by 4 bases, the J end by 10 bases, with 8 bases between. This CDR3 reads CASSSGSEQFF. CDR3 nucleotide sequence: TGTGCCAGCAGCTCCGGTTCGGAGCAGTTCTTC.

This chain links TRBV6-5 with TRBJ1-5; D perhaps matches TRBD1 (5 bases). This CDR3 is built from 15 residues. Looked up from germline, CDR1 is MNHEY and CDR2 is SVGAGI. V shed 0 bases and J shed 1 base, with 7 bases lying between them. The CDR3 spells CASSYSGDSNQPQHF. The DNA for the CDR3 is TGTGCCAGCAGTTACTCAGGGGACAGCAATCAGCCCCAGCATTTT.

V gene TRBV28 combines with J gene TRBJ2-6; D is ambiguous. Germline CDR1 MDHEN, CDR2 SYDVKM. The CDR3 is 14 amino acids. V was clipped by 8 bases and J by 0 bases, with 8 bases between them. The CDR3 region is CASGLRSGANVLTF. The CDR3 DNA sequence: TGTGCCAGCGGGCTCCGCTCTGGGGCCAACGTCCTGACTTTC.

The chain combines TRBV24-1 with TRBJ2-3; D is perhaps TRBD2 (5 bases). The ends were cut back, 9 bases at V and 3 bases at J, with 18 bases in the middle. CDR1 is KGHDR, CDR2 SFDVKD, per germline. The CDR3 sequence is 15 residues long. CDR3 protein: CATGTILRGTDTQYF. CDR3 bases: TGTGCCACCGGAACCATCCTTCGGGGAACAGATACGCAGTATTTT.

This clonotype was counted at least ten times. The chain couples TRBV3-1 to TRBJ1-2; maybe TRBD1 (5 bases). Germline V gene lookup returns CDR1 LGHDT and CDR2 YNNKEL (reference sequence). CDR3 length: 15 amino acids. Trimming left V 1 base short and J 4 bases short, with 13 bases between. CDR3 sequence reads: CASSQVGTGPYGYTF. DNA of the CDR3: TGTGCCAGCAGCCAAGTTGGTACAGGCCCCTATGGCTACACCTTC.

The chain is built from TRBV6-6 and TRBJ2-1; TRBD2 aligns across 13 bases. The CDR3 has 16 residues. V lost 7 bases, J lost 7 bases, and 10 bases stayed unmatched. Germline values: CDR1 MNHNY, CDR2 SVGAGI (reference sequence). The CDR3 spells CASKMTGTSGINEQFF. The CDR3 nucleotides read TGTGCCAGCAAGATGACCGGGACTAGCGGGATAAATGAGCAGTTCTTC.

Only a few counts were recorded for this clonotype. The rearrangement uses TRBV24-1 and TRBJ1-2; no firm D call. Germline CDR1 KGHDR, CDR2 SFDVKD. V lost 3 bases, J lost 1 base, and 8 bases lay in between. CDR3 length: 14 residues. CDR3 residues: CATSDQGNNYGYTF. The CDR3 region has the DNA TGTGCCACCAGTGATCAAGGCAATAACTATGGCTACACCTTC.

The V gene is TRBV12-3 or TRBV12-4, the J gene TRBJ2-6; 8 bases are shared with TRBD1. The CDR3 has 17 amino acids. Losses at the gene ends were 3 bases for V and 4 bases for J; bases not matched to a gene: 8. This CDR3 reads CASSFLSGGSGANVLTF. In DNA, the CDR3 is TGTGCCAGCAGTTTTCTCTCAGGGGGCTCGGGGGCCAACGTCCTGACTTTC.

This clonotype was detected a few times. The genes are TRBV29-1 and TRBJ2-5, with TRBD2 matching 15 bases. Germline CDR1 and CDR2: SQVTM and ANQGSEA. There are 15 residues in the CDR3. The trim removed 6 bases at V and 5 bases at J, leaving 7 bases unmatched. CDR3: CSVGTSGRRMETQYF. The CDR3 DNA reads TGCAGCGTCGGGACTAGCGGGAGGAGAATGGAGACCCAGTACTTC.

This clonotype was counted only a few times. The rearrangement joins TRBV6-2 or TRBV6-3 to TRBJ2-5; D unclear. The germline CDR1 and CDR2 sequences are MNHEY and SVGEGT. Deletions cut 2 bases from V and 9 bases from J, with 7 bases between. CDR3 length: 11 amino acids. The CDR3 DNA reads TGTGCCAGCAGTTACGCCTCCGCCCAGTACTTC. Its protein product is CASSYASAQYF.